These T cell receptor beta chains were read from a single sample in a study of T cells in Graves' hyperthyroidism and ophthalmopathy. TCRdb re-analysed the multiplex PCR reads in MiXCR, keeping a single row per CDR3 protein. In the table there are about 680,000 distinct CDR3 sequences, 35% of which are singletons. Sequenced: blood. The receptors derive from a woman aged 40 to 55 with Graves' hyperthyroidism. Both conserved end residues are part of each CDR3. Fields, in order: D gene, clone size, CDR3 length, J gene, V gene, CDR3 protein, CDR3 DNA. The D gene is left open where the match is weak. A row's size may be missing; if present it is once, few, many or a size class.

>TRBD1|NA|13|TRBJ2-5|TRBV12-3/TRBV12-4
CASSTDRAETQYF
TGTGCCAGCAGTACGGACAGGGCTGAGACCCAGTACTTC
>TRBD1|many|13|TRBJ1-1|TRBV7-3
CASSLTGNAEAFF
TGTGCCAGCAGCTTGACAGGGAACGCTGAAGCTTTCTTT
>TRBD1|NA|15|TRBJ1-1|TRBV6-5
CASSPTGGMETEAFF
TGTGCCAGCAGCCCAACAGGGGGCATGGAAACTGAAGCTTTCTTT
>NA|many|12|TRBJ2-5|TRBV4-1
CASSGASETQYF
TGCGCCAGCAGTGGGGCCAGCGAGACCCAGTACTTC
>NA|NA|14|TRBJ2-3|TRBV4-1
CASSQSYSTDTQYF
TGCGCCAGCAGCCAATCCTACTCTACAGATACGCAGTATTTT
>NA|many|14|TRBJ1-5|TRBV19
CASSIAAANQPQHF
TGTGCCAGTAGTATAGCGGCAGCCAATCAGCCCCAGCATTTT
>TRBD1|few|12|TRBJ1-1|TRBV20-1
CSAKDRDTEAFF
TGCAGTGCAAAGGACAGGGACACTGAAGCTTTCTTT
>TRBD1|many|14|TRBJ1-1|TRBV10-3
CAIGTGRLYAEAFF
TGTGCCATCGGGACAGGAAGGTTGTATGCTGAAGCTTTCTTT
>NA|NA|14|TRBJ1-2|TRBV5-1
CASSSLRANYGYTF
TGCGCCAGCAGCTCGTTACGTGCTAACTATGGCTACACCTTC
>NA|NA|17|TRBJ1-6|TRBV10-3
CAISESAGYGDNSPLHF
TGTGCCATCAGTGAGTCGGCGGGGTATGGCGATAATTCACCCCTCCACTTT
>NA|few|14|TRBJ2-7|TRBV20-1
CSAASRGGPYEQYF
TGCAGTGCCGCATCCAGGGGGGGCCCCTACGAGCAGTACTTC
>NA|NA|16|TRBJ2-1|TRBV6-6
CASSHLPKWQPDEQFF
TGTGCCAGCAGCCACCTGCCCAAATGGCAGCCCGATGAGCAGTTCTTC
>TRBD2|many|14|TRBJ2-7|TRBV12-3/TRBV12-4
CASSRELAAYEQYF
TGTGCCAGCAGCCGTGAACTAGCGGCCTACGAGCAGTACTTC
>NA|NA|16|TRBJ1-4|TRBV4-1
CASSQESGEGKRKLFF
TGCGCCAGCAGCCAAGAATCTGGGGAGGGTAAGCGAAAACTGTTTTTT
>NA|NA|12|TRBJ1-2|TRBV7-2
CASSESDYGYTF
TGTGCCAGCAGCGAGTCGGACTATGGCTACACCTTC
>NA|NA|12|TRBJ1-4|TRBV29-1
CSVRPANEKLFF
TGCAGCGTTCGCCCCGCTAATGAAAAACTGTTTTTT
>NA|many|12|TRBJ1-2|TRBV7-9
CASTWDNYGYTF
TGTGCCAGCACTTGGGATAACTATGGCTACACCTTC
>NA|NA|17|TRBJ2-2|TRBV20-1
CSARHTPFRGNTGELFF
TGCAGTGCTAGGCATACTCCCTTTAGAGGAAACACCGGGGAGCTGTTTTTT
>NA|many|12|TRBJ1-1|TRBV20-1
CSASVGNTEAFF
TGCAGTGCTAGCGTAGGGAACACTGAAGCTTTCTTT
>TRBD1|NA|19|TRBJ1-4|TRBV24-1
CATSDSPEQGPATNEKLFF
TGTGCCACCAGTGATTCGCCGGAACAGGGGCCTGCAACTAATGAAAAACTGTTTTTT
>NA|few|18|TRBJ2-2|TRBV12-3/TRBV12-4
CASSEDIEGSGNAGELFF
TGTGCCAGCAGTGAAGATATCGAGGGCTCGGGAAACGCCGGGGAGCTGTTTTTT
>NA|NA|15|TRBJ2-7|TRBV6-2/TRBV6-3
CASSYSWDPTHEQYF
TGTGCCAGCAGTTACTCTTGGGACCCAACCCACGAGCAGTACTTC
>NA|NA|13|TRBJ1-2|TRBV6-5
CASSHNRDYGYTF
TGTGCCAGCAGCCACAACAGGGACTATGGCTACACCTTC
>NA|NA|20|TRBJ1-1|TRBV19
CASSPPSVGLLGVKGTEAFF
TGTGCCAGTAGTCCCCCCAGCGTAGGGTTGTTAGGTGTTAAGGGCACTGAAGCTTTCTTT
>NA|many|13|TRBJ1-2|TRBV19
CASSIRWLDGYTF
TGTGCCAGTAGTATACGGTGGCTCGATGGCTACACCTTC
>NA|NA|17|TRBJ1-2|TRBV2
CAILTRDILRGSYGYTF
TGTGCCATCTTAACCCGGGACATCCTGAGGGGTAGCTATGGCTACACCTTC
>NA|NA|14|TRBJ1-1|TRBV10-2
CASSFANYGPRAFF
TGTGCCAGCAGTTTCGCCAATTACGGGCCTAGGGCTTTCTTT
>NA|many|11|TRBJ1-2|TRBV25-1
CASSEWGFHTF
TGTGCCAGCAGTGAATGGGGGTTCCACACCTTC
>TRBD1|NA|14|TRBJ1-5|TRBV6-6
CASFDRGLGQPQHF
TGTGCCAGTTTCGACAGGGGGCTAGGTCAGCCCCAGCATTTT
>TRBD1|few|16|TRBJ1-2|TRBV5-4
CASSLVPGQGRYGYTF
TGTGCCAGCAGCTTGGTACCGGGACAGGGCCGATATGGCTACACCTTC
>NA|many|14|TRBJ1-1|TRBV10-2
CASSDPQHYTEAFF
TGCGCCAGCAGTGATCCTCAGCATTACACTGAAGCTTTCTTT
>NA|many|16|TRBJ2-2|TRBV5-1
CASSADGYPNTGELFF
TGCGCCAGCAGCGCGGACGGCTATCCGAACACCGGGGAGCTGTTTTTT
>NA|NA|15|TRBJ2-2|TRBV12-3/TRBV12-4
CASSLTISGTGELFF
TGTGCCAGCAGTCTAACCATTTCGGGCACCGGGGAGCTGTTTTTT
>NA|few|14|TRBJ1-2|TRBV6-1
CASSEAHRGNGYTF
TGTGCCAGCAGTGAAGCGCATAGGGGGAATGGCTACACCTTC
>NA|many|16|TRBJ2-5|TRBV7-2
CASSLARGWGQETQYF
TGTGCCAGCAGCTTAGCCAGGGGATGGGGCCAAGAGACCCAGTACTTC
>NA|few|13|TRBJ1-1|TRBV6-5
CASGFRSGTEAFF
TGTGCCAGCGGGTTTCGATCGGGCACTGAAGCTTTCTTT
>NA|NA|12|TRBJ2-7|TRBV12-3/TRBV12-4
CASSLQGLEQYF
TGTGCCAGCAGTTTACAGGGTCTCGAGCAGTACTTC
>TRBD2|few|18|TRBJ2-2|TRBV6-1
CASTPMGRAGRNTGELFF
TGTGCCAGCACCCCGATGGGAAGAGCGGGGCGAAACACCGGGGAGCTGTTTTTT
>TRBD1|NA|13|TRBJ2-3|TRBV29-1
CSVLGTGKDTQYF
TGCAGCGTTCTCGGGACAGGGAAAGATACGCAGTATTTT
>NA|many|11|TRBJ1-3|TRBV20-1
CSGFSGNTIYF
TGCAGTGGGTTCTCTGGAAACACCATATATTTT
>NA|few|15|TRBJ1-3|TRBV7-2
CASSLIRGSGNTIYF
TGTGCCAGCAGCTTAATAAGGGGCTCTGGAAACACCATATATTTT
>TRBD1|NA|15|TRBJ2-1|TRBV7-9
CASSLKTGGYNEQFF
TGTGCCAGCAGCTTAAAGACAGGGGGTTACAATGAGCAGTTCTTC
>NA|few|14|TRBJ2-5|TRBV20-1
CSAMGPAGSETQYF
TGCAGTGCTATGGGGCCAGCGGGTTCCGAGACCCAGTACTTC
>NA|NA|14|TRBJ1-1|TRBV2
CASSETGSSTEAFF
TGTGCCAGCAGTGAAACAGGGTCGAGCACTGAAGCTTTCTTT
>NA|NA|16|TRBJ1-3|TRBV9
CASSVLTGDSGNTIYF
TGTGCCAGCAGCGTATTGACGGGGGACTCTGGAAACACCATATATTTT
>NA|few|13|TRBJ2-6|TRBV10-3
CAISVGGANVLTF
TGTGCCATCAGTGTCGGTGGGGCCAACGTCCTGACTTTC
>NA|NA|13|TRBJ2-7|TRBV2
CASSVKAIGEQYF
TGTGCCAGCAGTGTAAAGGCAATTGGCGAGCAGTACTTC
>NA|few|14|TRBJ2-5|TRBV20-1
CSARAGAGQETQYF
TGCAGTGCTAGAGCGGGGGCGGGCCAAGAGACCCAGTACTTC